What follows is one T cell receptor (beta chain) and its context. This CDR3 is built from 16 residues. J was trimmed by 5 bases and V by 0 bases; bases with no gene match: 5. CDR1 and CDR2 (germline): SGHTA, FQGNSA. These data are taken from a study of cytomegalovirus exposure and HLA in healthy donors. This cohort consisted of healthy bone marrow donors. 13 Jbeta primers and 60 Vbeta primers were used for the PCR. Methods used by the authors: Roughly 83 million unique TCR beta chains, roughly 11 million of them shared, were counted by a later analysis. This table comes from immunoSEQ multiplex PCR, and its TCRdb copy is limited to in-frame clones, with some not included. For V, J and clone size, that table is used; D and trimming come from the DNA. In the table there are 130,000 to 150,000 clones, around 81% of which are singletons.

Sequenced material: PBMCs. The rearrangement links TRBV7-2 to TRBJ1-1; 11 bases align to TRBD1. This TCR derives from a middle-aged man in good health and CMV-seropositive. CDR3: CASSLARTGGRTEAFF. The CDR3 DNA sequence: TGTGCCAGCAGCTTAGCGAGGACAGGGGGCCGGACTGAAGCTTTCTTT.